Sequencing of this T cell receptor beta chain was carried out in a study of tumor-infiltrating T cells and Merkel cell polyomavirus (dated by TCRdb to 2017 to 2019). About the study as a whole: In Merkel cell carcinoma patients, the study investigated CD8+ T cells specific for the Merkel cell polyomavirus KLL epitope. TRB sequencing was performed on KLL-tetramer-sorted cells from blood or tumor-infiltrating lymphocytes in fewer than 15 samples, as well as on about a dozen matched whole-tumor samples. Of all the tumor samples in the study, one was a frozen nodal tumor digest and another was a flash-frozen core biopsy of a metastasis. Most of the whole-tumor samples were approximately 23-micron curls sectioned from formalin-fixed, paraffin-embedded tissue blocks. Varying disease stages were represented at patient presentation, and patients were followed for a median of roughly 2.8 years (range about 1.1 to 6.0 years). The therapies patients received were varied and non-standardized, including chemotherapy, radiation and immunotherapies.

Its CDR3 holds 16 amino acids, cysteine through phenylalanine. Here the CDR3 DNA is all that survives: 48 bases in frame from base 1. Germline trimming amounts to 4 bases on V and 0 bases on J, with 6 as the count of junction bases outside the gene matches. Per the germline V gene, ENHRY is the CDR1 and SYGVKD is the CDR2. Note on this clone: The antigen it binds to is not known. Per-base quality was not reported, and no clone a single base away is much larger than it.

The library was made by the immunoSEQ multiplex PCR assay. Adaptive Biotechnologies (Seattle, WA) carried out the genomic DNA extraction, TRB sequencing and normalization. On the authors' methods: Clonality was calculated as one minus the Shannon entropy of productive TRB sequences, normalized by log2 of unique productive sequences. KLL-specific clonotypes in tumors were found by matching TCRbeta CDR3 amino acid sequences to the sequences from the tetramer-sorted sample of each patient. TCRdb mirrors the immuneACCESS table, restricted to in-frame sequences. Some clones are absent from its copies; in checked studies, under half trace to an unresolved V gene, and the reason for the others is unknown. V and J calls and clone size come straight from that table; D and trimming were deduced from the DNA. This sample is represented by under 30,000 clones; about 85% of them were singletons. The ten largest clones capture roughly 2.7% of the sample.

What the authors observed across the whole study: Only a single viral epitope was studied, so T cells against other Merkel cell polyomavirus epitopes were not captured. KLL-specific TRB repertoires were diverse and largely private, with only one public clonotype among some 400 unique sequences, shared by two patients. A higher intratumoral fraction of KLL-specific T cells (about 1.7-20% versus about 0-0.15%) was associated with significantly improved MCC-specific survival. One limitation of the study is the small sample size (n = 12 patients). A significant MCC-specific survival advantage (P = 0.0051) was associated with tumors having more unique KLL-specific clonotypes (roughly 5-110 vs 0-3).

All patients' tumors stained robustly positive for Merkel cell polyomavirus Large T antigen by immunohistochemistry. Roughly twelve Merkel cell carcinoma patients with robust KLL-tetramer+ populations, above 0.04% of CD8+ T cells, in blood and/or cultured TIL were included. All patients were identified as Caucasian, and a median age of around 65 years (range roughly 45 to 85 years) was recorded. For patients with unknown primaries who presented with nodal disease, or in cases where primary tissue was insufficient, lymph node tumors were analyzed. The sequenced sample consisted of lymph node tissue. The TCR comes from a man aged 45 to 65 with Merkel cell carcinoma. The chain joins TRBV10-3 to TRBJ1-3; the central 7 bases match TRBD1. The CDR3 protein: CAISAGTAYSGNTIYF. DNA sequence: TGTGCCATCAGTGCCGGGACAGCTTACTCTGGAAACACCATATATTTT.